The sequence of this T cell receptor beta chain was determined in a study of radiotherapy plus CTLA-4 blockade in lung cancer. On the study more broadly: In around 19% of patients, objective responses were seen; 30% to 35% had disease control.

Libraries were prepared by immunoSEQ multiplex PCR; TCRdb keeps only in-frame clonotypes and omits some of them. The sample records about 53,000 clones, 84% being singletons. About this clone: What it binds is not known.

In chemo-refractory metastatic non-small-cell lung cancer, patients got ipilimumab CTLA-4 blockade together with focal radiation. Regarding the study as a whole: Tumor-origin TCR clones grew in blood after radiotherapy plus ipilimumab.

This CDR3 has 16 amino acids. J gave up 2 bases and V 1 base, and 2 bases lay outside the gene matches. The V gene's germline CDR1 is SGHAT and CDR2 FQNNGV. The chain carries TRBV11-2 and TRBJ2-1; 10 bases agree with TRBD1. The TCR comes from a human donor with non-small cell lung cancer whose response to radiotherapy plus ipilimumab could not be evaluated. The sequencing used peripheral blood, collected from a patient treated with radiotherapy plus ipilimumab. The CDR3 nucleotides read TGTGCCAGCAGCTTAGCCGGGACAGGGGCCTACAATGAGCAGTTCTTC. Its translation is CASSLAGTGAYNEQFF.